Listed below are T cell receptor beta chains from one sample, sequenced in a study of control samples from healthy donors and cancer patients. Only in-frame clones appear in the TCRdb table, and some are missing; sequencing was by immunoSEQ multiplex PCR. The table shows 350,000 to 450,000 clones, with 90% occurring only once. The sequencing input was PBMCs. Source of these receptors: a middle-aged man with head and neck cancer. CDR3s include the opening cysteine and the closing phenylalanine or tryptophan. The D gene is left open where the match is weak. Size values are once, few and many counts, or a class for expanded clones, and some rows have none.

cdr3_aa: CASTFNTRGTEAFF; cdr3_nt: TGTGCCAGCACCTTCAACACCCGGGGCACTGAAGCTTTCTTT; d_call: .; v_call: TRBV6-6; clone_size: .; j_call: TRBJ1-1
cdr3_aa: CASSQALSHQSLHF; cdr3_nt: TGCGCCAGCAGCCAAGCCTTGTCCCACCAATCCCTCCACTTT; d_call: .; v_call: TRBV4-3; clone_size: .; j_call: TRBJ1-6
cdr3_aa: CASSKGGQNTEAFF; cdr3_nt: TGTGCCAGCAGCAAGGGGGGGCAGAACACTGAAGCTTTCTTT; d_call: .; v_call: TRBV7-3; clone_size: .; j_call: TRBJ1-1
cdr3_aa: CASSFTGDYGYTF; cdr3_nt: TGTGCCAGTAGTTTCACAGGGGACTATGGCTACACCTTC; d_call: TRBD1; v_call: TRBV19; clone_size: .; j_call: TRBJ1-2
cdr3_aa: CASTSQTGFFTGELFF; cdr3_nt: TGTGCCAGTACCTCCCAGACAGGGTTTTTCACCGGGGAGCTGTTTTTT; d_call: TRBD1; v_call: TRBV19; clone_size: .; j_call: TRBJ2-2
cdr3_aa: CSGHQPQHF; cdr3_nt: TGCAGCGGGCATCAGCCCCAGCATTTT; d_call: .; v_call: TRBV29-1; clone_size: .; j_call: TRBJ1-5
cdr3_aa: CASSAGDSFSGNTIYF; cdr3_nt: TGTGCCAGCAGTGCGGGGGACAGTTTCTCTGGAAACACCATATATTTT; d_call: TRBD1; v_call: TRBV28; clone_size: .; j_call: TRBJ1-3
cdr3_aa: CAMGQNSGNTIYF; cdr3_nt: TGTGCCATGGGGCAGAACTCTGGAAACACCATATATTTT; d_call: .; v_call: TRBV2; clone_size: .; j_call: TRBJ1-3
cdr3_aa: CASSQANTGELFF; cdr3_nt: TGTGCCAGCAGCCAAGCAAACACCGGGGAGCTGTTTTTT; d_call: .; v_call: TRBV3-1/TRBV3-2; clone_size: .; j_call: TRBJ2-2
cdr3_aa: CASSAWTDEWGETQYF; cdr3_nt: TGTGCCAGCAGTGCTTGGACCGACGAATGGGGGGAGACCCAGTACTTC; d_call: .; v_call: TRBV6-2/TRBV6-3; clone_size: .; j_call: TRBJ2-5
cdr3_aa: CASSPGTRNTGELFF; cdr3_nt: TGTGCCAGCAGCCCGGGGACACGGAACACCGGGGAGCTGTTTTTT; d_call: .; v_call: TRBV7-9; clone_size: many; j_call: TRBJ2-2
cdr3_aa: CASSVLGRPDYEQYF; cdr3_nt: TGTGCCAGCAGCGTTCTTGGAAGGCCAGACTACGAGCAGTACTTC; d_call: .; v_call: TRBV9; clone_size: .; j_call: TRBJ2-7